These 20 T cell receptor beta chains were all obtained from the same sample, sequenced in a study of shared clonotypes between healthy human individuals. Data came from immunoSEQ multiplex PCR; TCRdb stores just in-frame clones and leaves some out. Among 950,000 to 1,100,000 clones listed, around 74% were seen once. The material sequenced was memory CD4+ T cells sorted from blood. Sample subset: CD45RA-negative fraction. These receptors originate from a young man in good health.

This clone was seen more than once but under ten times. This sequence joins TRBV19 and TRBJ1-5; 8 bases agree with TRBD1. This CDR3 has 15 amino acids. The J segment lost 2 bases and the V segment lost 5 bases, leaving 5 bases of the junction unmatched. The germline V gene encodes CDR1 LNHDA and CDR2 SQIVND (reference sequence). This CDR3 reads CASSSGTGGNQPQHF. In DNA, the CDR3 is TGTGCCAGTAGTTCGGGGACAGGCGGCAATCAGCCCCAGCATTTT. Variable domain in full (rest from reference TRBV19 and TRBJ1-5): DGGITQSPKYLFRKEGQNVTLSCEQNLNHDAMYWYRQDPGQGLRLIYYSQIVNDFQKGDIAEGYSVSREKKESFPLTVTSAQKNPTAFYLCASSSGTGGNQPQHFGDGTRLSIL.

The chain uses TRBV5-1 and TRBJ2-3; 7 bases fit TRBD1. The CDR3 runs 14 residues. CDR1 is SGHRS, CDR2 YFSETQ, per germline. V lost 3 bases to trimming and J lost 3 bases; unmatched junction nucleotides: 4. As DNA, the CDR3 is TGCGCCAGCAGCTCGACGGGACAGACAGATACGCAGTATTTT. Translating it yields CASSSTGQTDTQYF.

This chain joins TRBV5-6 and TRBJ2-7; D call uncertain. CDR3 length: 13 residues. Germline lookup yields CDR1 SGHDT and CDR2 YYEEEE. Trimming took off 0 bases at V and 6 bases at J, with 10 bases between the two ends. CDR3 DNA sequence: TGTGCCAGCAGCTTGGGCAAGAAAAGCGAGCAGTACTTC. The encoded protein is CASSLGKKSEQYF.

V and J are TRBV29-1 and TRBJ1-4, with D uncertain. The germline V and J ends were trimmed by 6 bases and 5 bases, with 22 bases remaining between them. The CDR3 sequence is 16 residues long. Per germline, CDR1 SQVTM and CDR2 ANQGSEA. CDR3 residues: CSVREVPRRRNEKLFF. The CDR3 DNA is TGCAGCGTCAGAGAGGTTCCCAGGCGGCGGAATGAAAAACTGTTTTTT.

The CDR3 spells CASSPGLAGKPTDTQYF. For the CDR3, the DNA is TGTGCCAGCAGCCCAGGACTAGCGGGGAAACCCACAGATACGCAGTATTTT. The chain has TRBV28 and TRBJ2-3, with 12 bases identical to TRBD2. Germline CDR1 MDHEN, CDR2 SYDVKM. The CDR3 is 17 amino acids. J gave up 2 bases and V 6 bases, and 9 bases lay outside the gene matches.

The chain combines TRBV10-3 with TRBJ1-2; no definite D call. The CDR3 runs to 16 residues. The V end lost 4 bases, the J end lost 8 bases, and 23 bases lay between the germline ends. The germline CDR1 and CDR2 sequences are ENHRY and SYGVKD. The CDR3 is CAISGQEGPFPLGYTF. CDR3 bases: TGTGCCATCAGTGGTCAGGAAGGCCCGTTTCCCTTGGGCTACACCTTC.

The J gene is TRBJ1-4, the V gene TRBV30, with TRBD1 matching over 8 bases. The CDR3 runs to 16 residues. Germline CDR1 is GTSNPN and CDR2 is SVGIG (reference sequence). The V gene end was trimmed by 3 bases and the J gene end by 3 bases; junction bases not matched to a gene: 9. This CDR3 reads CAWRVQRTGSNEKLFF. The CDR3 bases are TGTGCCTGGAGGGTTCAGAGGACAGGGTCTAATGAAAAACTGTTTTTT.

V and J are TRBV6-1 and TRBJ1-1; tentative D call: TRBD1 (5 bases). Germline CDR1 and CDR2: MNHNS and SASEGT. This CDR3 region has 12 residues. V lost 3 bases, J lost 8 bases, and 10 bases lay in between. In DNA, the CDR3 is TGTGCCAGCAGTGATGATTGGACAGAAGCTTTCTTT. Translated: CASSDDWTEAFF.

Details on this clone: Other DNA sequences within the sample encode an identical CDR3. The rearrangement uses TRBV18 and TRBJ2-5; no firm D call. V was cut by 6 bases and J by 5 bases, with 7 bases left in between. Germline V gene data show CDR1 as KGHSH and CDR2 as LQKENI. The CDR3 is 11 residues long. The CDR3 DNA reads as TGTGCCAGCTCTAACGGCGAGACCCAGTACTTC. Its translation is CASSNGETQYF.

The J gene is TRBJ1-5, the V gene TRBV27, with D uncertain. Trimming pared 8 bases from V and 5 bases from J, leaving 16 bases between. Per the germline V gene, CDR1 is MNHEY and CDR2 is SMNVEV (reference sequence). The CDR3 extends over 14 amino acids. CDR3 sequence reads: CASFTKGDYQPQHF. The CDR3 DNA is TGTGCCAGCTTTACTAAGGGAGATTATCAGCCCCAGCATTTT.

The chain couples TRBV5-4 to TRBJ1-1; D is unresolved. The CDR3 is 13 amino acids. V lost 3 bases and J lost 5, with 11 bases in between. Germline values: CDR1 SGHNT, CDR2 YYREEE (reference sequence). CDR3 protein: CASSWDTRTEAFF. CDR3 nucleotide sequence: TGTGCCAGCAGCTGGGATACGAGGACTGAAGCTTTCTTT. The full variable domain, its missing parts supplied by reference TRBV5-4 and TRBJ1-1, is ETGVTQSPTHLIKTRGQQVTLRCSSQSGHNTVSWYQQALGQGPQFIFQYYREEENGRGNFPPRFSGLQFPNYSSELNVNALELDDSALYLCASSWDTRTEAFFGQGTRLTVV.

This chain connects TRBV18 to TRBJ1-4; D is possibly TRBD1 (5 bases). CDR1 is KGHSH, CDR2 LQKENI, per germline. CDR3 length: 16 amino acids. V was pared by 3 bases and J by 0 bases, with 11 bases between. Written as DNA, the CDR3 is TGTGCCAGCTCACCTTGGACGGGGCCAACTAATGAAAAACTGTTTTTT. This sequence encodes CASSPWTGPTNEKLFF.

The chain employs TRBV7-2 and TRBJ1-1; D is undetermined. This CDR3 spans 16 amino acids. V gave up 5 bases and J gave up 0 bases, with 16 bases separating them. Per the germline V gene, CDR1 is SGHTA and CDR2 is FQGNSA. The CDR3 here is CASSKPRELMNTEAFF. As DNA, the CDR3 is TGTGCCAGCAGCAAGCCCCGGGAACTCATGAACACTGAAGCTTTCTTT.

The count of this clone is one. The chain uses TRBV6-5 and TRBJ1-2, with TRBD1 as a possible D gene (5 bases). Germline CDR1 MNHEY, CDR2 SVGAGI. This CDR3 region has 15 residues. Trimming left V 5 bases short and J 9 bases short, with 22 bases between. The CDR3 region has the DNA TGTGCCAGCAGTCCACGGCAAATTATAGACAGAAGCTACACCTTC. As protein: CASSPRQIIDRSYTF.

The rearrangement links TRBV12-5 to TRBJ2-7; D is undetermined. Trimming left V 0 bases short and J 2 bases short, with 14 bases between. CDR3 size: 16 residues. Germline values: CDR1 LGHNT, CDR2 FRNRAP. CDR3 in DNA: TGTGCTAGTGGTTTGGTAGTCTCTAGGACCCCCTACGAGCAGTACTTC. The encoded protein is CASGLVVSRTPYEQYF.

This clone was observed at least ten times. V usage is TRBV7-9 and J usage is TRBJ1-2, with D tentatively TRBD1 (5 bases). The germline gives CDR1 SEHNR, CDR2 FQNEAQ (reference sequence). V lost 5 bases, J lost 11 bases, and 15 bases lay in between. The length of the CDR3 is 12 residues. The CDR3 DNA follows: TGTGCCAGCAGCCGCGACGAGGGGTGGTACACCTTC. It specifies CASSRDEGWYTF.

The chain has TRBV7-3 and TRBJ2-5; D is undetermined. Germline V gene data show CDR1 as SGHTA and CDR2 as FQGTGA. With 5 bases removed from V and 2 bases from J, the gap between germline ends came to 6 bases. The length of the CDR3 is 12 residues. Here the CDR3 reads CASSTSQETQYF. The DNA of the CDR3 is TGTGCCAGCAGCACCTCACAAGAGACCCAGTACTTC. Full variable domain (outside the CDR3, taken from reference TRBV7-3 and TRBJ2-5): GAGVSQTPSNKVTEKGKYVELRCDPISGHTALYWYRQSLGQGPEFLIYFQGTGAADDSGLPNDRFFAVRPEGSVSTLKIQRTERGDSAVYLCASSTSQETQYFGPGTRLLVL.

This clone has just one count. V and J are TRBV11-2 and TRBJ2-3; 8 bases match TRBD2. Per the germline V gene, CDR1 is SGHAT and CDR2 is FQNNGV. With V trimmed by 1 base and J by 0 bases, 6 bases remained unmatched. This CDR3 region has 17 residues. For the CDR3, the DNA is TGTGCCAGCAGCTTAGGGATAGCGGGGCTGAGCACAGATACGCAGTATTTT. As protein: CASSLGIAGLSTDTQYF.

A remark on this clone: One end of the junction is discordant with germline, which a read error may explain. This chain connects TRBV10-3 to TRBJ2-5, with D unresolved. The CDR3 length is 10 residues. CDR1 is ENHRY and CDR2 is SYGVKD in the germline V gene. The DNA of the CDR3 is TGTGCCATCCCCCAAAAGACCCAGTACTTC. Protein product: CAIPQKTQYF.

The CDR3 region is CASSSGTTNIQYF. The CDR3 bases are TGTGCCAGCAGTTCCGGGACTACCAACATTCAGTACTTC. The chain links TRBV7-9 to TRBJ2-4; TRBD2 matches at 7 bases. CDR1 is SEHNR, CDR2 FQNEAQ, per germline (reference sequence). The ends lost 6 bases at V and 7 bases at J; junction bases unmatched: 6. This CDR3 spans 13 amino acids.